These 20 T cell receptor beta chains originate from one sample sequenced in a study of cytomegalovirus exposure and HLA in healthy donors. Data came from immunoSEQ multiplex PCR; TCRdb stores just in-frame clones and leaves some out. Of 300,000 to 450,000 clones in the sample, 70% to 90% were seen once. Source material: PBMCs. These receptors came from a woman between 18 and 29 years old in good health and CMV-seronegative.

This rearrangement joins TRBV6-5 to TRBJ2-3; D ambiguous. This CDR3 comprises 15 residues. V lost 0 bases to trimming and J lost 0 bases, with 7 bases between them. Germline V gene data show CDR1 as MNHEY and CDR2 as SVGAGI. This CDR3 reads CASSYSGRSTDTQYF. The CDR3 coding sequence is TGTGCCAGCAGTTACTCGGGCAGAAGCACAGATACGCAGTATTTT.

The chain couples TRBV28 to TRBJ2-1; the D gene is possibly TRBD2 (5 bases). Trimming stripped 10 bases from V and 9 bases from J, with 13 bases between. The germline CDR1 and CDR2 sequences are MDHEN and SYDVKM. This CDR3 contains 11 residues. The CDR3 protein is CATAVDFEQFF. In nucleotides, the CDR3 is TGTGCCACAGCCGTGGACTTTGAGCAGTTCTTC.

The chain recombines TRBV7-6 with TRBJ2-7, with D possibly being TRBD2 (6 bases). Germline V gene data show CDR1 as SGHVS and CDR2 as FNYEAQ. The CDR3 consists of 13 residues. With 2 bases removed from V and 1 base from J, the gap between germline ends came to 6 bases. CDR3 nucleotides: TGTGCCAGCAGCTTAAGCGGGTCCTACGAGCAGTACTTC. Amino acids: CASSLSGSYEQYF.

The genes are TRBV28 and TRBJ1-2, with 7 nucleotides matching TRBD1. The germline V gene has CDR1 MDHEN and CDR2 SYDVKM. This CDR3 region has 15 residues. The junction had 7 bases not matched to a gene; V was cut back by 6 bases and J by 0 bases. The chain's CDR3 is CASRINRGSNYGYTF. DNA of the CDR3: TGTGCCAGCAGGATCAACAGGGGCTCTAACTATGGCTACACCTTC.

This rearrangement joins TRBV30 to TRBJ1-4; D perhaps matches TRBD1 (6 bases). V shed 2 bases and J shed 11 bases, with 18 bases lying between them. Germline loops: CDR1 GTSNPN, CDR2 SVGIG (reference sequence). The CDR3 contains 14 residues. The CDR3 DNA is TGTGCCTGGAGTCCACAGGGAATTTCCCCCAAACTGTTTTTT. This codes for CAWSPQGISPKLFF.

This clone is a singleton in its sample. The chain joins TRBV28 to TRBJ1-5; perhaps TRBD1 as D (6 bases). This CDR3 region has 15 residues. The V end was cut by 3 bases, the J end by 7 bases, with 16 bases between. Germline CDR1 is MDHEN and CDR2 is SYDVKM. CDR3 sequence (DNA): TGTGCCAGCAGTTTGTCCAGGGGAGTGGGGCAGCCCCAGCATTTT. Its protein is CASSLSRGVGQPQHF. The full variable domain, in which reference TRBV28 and TRBJ1-5 provide the parts outside the CDR3, is DVKVTQSSRYLVKRTGEKVFLECVQDMDHENMFWYRQDPGLGLRLIYFSYDVKMKEKGDIPEGYSVSREKKERFSLILESASTNQTSMYLCASSLSRGVGQPQHFGDGTRLSIL.

This chain links TRBV2 with TRBJ2-7; 14 bases fit TRBD2. The J segment lost 6 bases and the V segment lost 0 bases, leaving 4 bases of the junction unmatched. CDR1 is SNHLY, CDR2 FYNNEI, per germline. CDR3 length equals 16 residues. The CDR3 bases are TGTGCCAGCAGTGAAGCGGGACTAGCGGGAGCTCCCGAGCAGTACTTC. This gives the protein CASSEAGLAGAPEQYF.

The V and J genes are TRBV5-4 and TRBJ1-4; D may be TRBD1 (6 bases). Between the trimmed V and J ends, which lost 3 bases and 8 bases, there was a span of 14 bases. The CDR3 runs 14 residues. CDR1 and CDR2 from the germline V gene are SGHNT and YYREEE (reference sequence). The CDR3 is CASSWGGAGEKLFF. The CDR3 DNA reads as TGTGCCAGCAGCTGGGGGGGGGCTGGCGAAAAACTGTTTTTT.

The CDR3 here is CASRLGPGEKLFF. The DNA for the CDR3 is TGCGCCAGCAGACTCGGCCCAGGGGAAAAACTGTTTTTT. This sequence joins TRBV4-1 and TRBJ1-4; D perhaps matches TRBD1 (5 bases). V lost 6 bases to trimming and J lost 8 bases, with 13 bases between them. The CDR3 consists of 13 residues. Germline V gene lookup returns CDR1 MGHRA and CDR2 YSYEKL.

In the case of this clone: Other DNA sequences from this sample encode an identical CDR3 as well. V usage is TRBV28 and J usage is TRBJ2-2, with 7 bases fitting TRBD2. Germline CDR1 reads MDHEN; CDR2 reads SYDVKM. V was clipped by 4 bases and J by 0 bases; unmatched bases: 2. CDR3 length: 15 amino acids. The CDR3 DNA reads as TGTGCCAGCAGTTCGGGGGGTACGAACACCGGGGAGCTGTTTTTT. It codes for CASSSGGTNTGELFF.

The chain recombines TRBV30 with TRBJ1-5, with 7 bases lining up with TRBD1. Trimming cost V 2 bases and J 6 bases; bases outside gene matches: 4. The germline V gene has CDR1 GTSNPN and CDR2 SVGIG (reference sequence). The CDR3 is 13 residues long. DNA for the CDR3: TGTGCCTGGAGTAGGACAGGCGTTCAGCCCCAGCATTTT. Translating gives CAWSRTGVQPQHF.

The chain uses TRBV19 and TRBJ1-5, with D possibly TRBD1 on 5 matching bases. V lost 10 bases to trimming and J lost 5 bases, with 12 bases between them. This CDR3 has 12 amino acids. Germline values: CDR1 LNHDA, CDR2 SQIVND (reference sequence). CDR3 residues: CATRSGHQPQHF. The CDR3 DNA is TGTGCCACTAGATCAGGGCATCAGCCCCAGCATTTT.

The rearrangement joins TRBV4-1 to TRBJ2-6; D gene uncertain. This CDR3 has 18 amino acids. The germline V and J ends were trimmed by 1 base and 0 bases, with 13 bases remaining between them. The germline V gene has CDR1 MGHRA and CDR2 YSYEKL. CDR3 bases: TGCGCCAGCAGCCAAGGGCAGGCTTACCGCTCTGGGGCCAACGTCCTGACTTTC. Protein: CASSQGQAYRSGANVLTF.

This clone was seen a handful of times. The V gene is TRBV29-1, the J gene TRBJ1-2; 7 bases agree with TRBD1. After removal of 3 bases from V and 5 bases from J, the junction contained 3 bases not matched to a gene. Germline CDR1 reads SQVTM; CDR2 reads ANQGSEA. The CDR3 has 12 amino acids. The CDR3 coding sequence is TGCAGCGTTGAGCAGGGGGTTTATGGCTACACCTTC. Encoded protein: CSVEQGVYGYTF.

This chain links TRBV6-5 with TRBJ2-7; 10 bases agree with TRBD2. The CDR3 is 15 amino acids. Per germline, CDR1 MNHEY and CDR2 SVGAGI. V was clipped by 5 bases and J by 0 bases; unmatched bases: 4. The CDR3 DNA reads as TGTGCCAGCAGTCCCGGACTAGCGGACTCCTACGAGCAGTACTTC. Translating it yields CASSPGLADSYEQYF.

CDR3 protein: CASSGRDGENEKLFF. CDR3 coding DNA: TGTGCCAGCAGCGGGCGGGACGGGGAAAATGAAAAACTGTTTTTT. The rearrangement joins TRBV9 to TRBJ1-4, with a weak D call TRBD1 (5 bases). The CDR3 spans 15 residues. Per germline, CDR1 SGDLS and CDR2 YYNGEE. The V end lost 3 bases, the J end lost 5 bases, and 14 bases lay between the germline ends.

This clone was seen a single time. The chain couples TRBV15 to TRBJ2-1; 10 bases map to TRBD2. V lost 3 bases and J lost 4; bases outside the gene matches: 0. Germline V gives CDR1 LNHNV, CDR2 YYDKDF (reference sequence). The CDR3 extends over 14 amino acids. The CDR3 nucleotides are TGTGCCACCAGCAGGGGACTAGCGTACAATGAGCAGTTCTTC. It yields the protein CATSRGLAYNEQFF.

This clone was seen just once. The chain recombines TRBV5-5 with TRBJ1-2; D is unclear. V shed 4 bases and J shed 5 bases, with 18 bases lying between them. The CDR3 length is 15 residues. Germline V lookup: CDR1 SGHKS, CDR2 YYEKEE (reference sequence). The DNA for the CDR3 is TGTGCCAGCAGCCCGGCAAGTGGGCCCCAATATGGCTACACCTTC. Translation: CASSPASGPQYGYTF.

Ten or more counts support this clone. The chain joins TRBV28 to TRBJ1-1; D perhaps matches TRBD1 (6 bases). The germline CDR1 and CDR2 sequences are MDHEN and SYDVKM. This CDR3 is built from 15 residues. Trimming cost V 7 bases and J 5 bases, with 20 bases left between them. CDR3 region: CASISIDRPGTEAFF. The CDR3 nucleotides are TGTGCCAGCATCAGCATTGACAGGCCGGGGACTGAAGCTTTCTTT.

V and J are TRBV6-6 and TRBJ2-7, with D unclear. Trimming cost V 0 bases and J 6 bases, with 9 bases left between them. Per germline, CDR1 MNHNY and CDR2 SVGAGI (reference sequence). This CDR3 has 13 amino acids. The CDR3 DNA follows: TGTGCCAGCAGTTACTCGTACAGTAGCGAGCAGTACTTC. Protein sequence: CASSYSYSSEQYF.